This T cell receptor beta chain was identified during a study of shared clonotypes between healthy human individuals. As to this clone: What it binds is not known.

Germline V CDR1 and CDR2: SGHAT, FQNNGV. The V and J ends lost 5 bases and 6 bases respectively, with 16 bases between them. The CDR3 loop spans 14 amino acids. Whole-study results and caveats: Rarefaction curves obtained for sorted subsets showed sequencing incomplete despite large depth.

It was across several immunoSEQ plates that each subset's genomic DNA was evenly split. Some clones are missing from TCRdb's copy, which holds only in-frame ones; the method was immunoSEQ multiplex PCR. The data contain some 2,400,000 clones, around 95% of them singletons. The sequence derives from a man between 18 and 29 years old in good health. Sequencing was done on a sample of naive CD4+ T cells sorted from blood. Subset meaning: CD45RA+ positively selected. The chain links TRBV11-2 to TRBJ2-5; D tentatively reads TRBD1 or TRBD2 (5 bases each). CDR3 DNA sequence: TGTGCCAGCAGCATCCGGGACCTAGGGCAGACCCAGTACTTC. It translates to CASSIRDLGQTQYF.